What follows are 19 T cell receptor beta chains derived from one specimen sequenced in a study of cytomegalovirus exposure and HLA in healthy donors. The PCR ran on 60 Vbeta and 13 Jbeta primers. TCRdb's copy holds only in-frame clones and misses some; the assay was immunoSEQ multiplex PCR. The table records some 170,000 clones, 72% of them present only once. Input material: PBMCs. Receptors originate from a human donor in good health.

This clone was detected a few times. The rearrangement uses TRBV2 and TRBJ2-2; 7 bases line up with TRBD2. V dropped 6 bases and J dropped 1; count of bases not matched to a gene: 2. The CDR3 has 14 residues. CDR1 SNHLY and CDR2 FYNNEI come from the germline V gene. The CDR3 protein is CASRGLLNTGELFF. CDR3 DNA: TGTGCCAGCAGGGGACTACTGAACACCGGGGAGCTGTTTTTT. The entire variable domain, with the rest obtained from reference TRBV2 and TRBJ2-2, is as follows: EPEVTQTPSHQVTQMGQEVILRCVPISNHLYFYWYRQILGQKVEFLVSFYNNEISEKSEIFDDQFSVERPDGSNFTLKIRSTKLEDSAMYFCASRGLLNTGELFFGEGSRLTVL.

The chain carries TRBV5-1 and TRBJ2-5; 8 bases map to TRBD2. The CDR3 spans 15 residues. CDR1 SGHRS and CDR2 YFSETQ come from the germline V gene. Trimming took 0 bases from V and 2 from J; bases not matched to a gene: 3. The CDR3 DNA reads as TGCGCCAGCAGCTTGGCGGCGGGGGGTCAAGAGACCCAGTACTTC. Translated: CASSLAAGGQETQYF.

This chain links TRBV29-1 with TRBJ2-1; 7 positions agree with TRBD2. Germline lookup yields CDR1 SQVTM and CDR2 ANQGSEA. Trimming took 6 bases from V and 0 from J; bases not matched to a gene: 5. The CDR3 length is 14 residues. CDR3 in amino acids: CSVASGNSYNEQFF. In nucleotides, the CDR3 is TGCAGCGTCGCTAGCGGCAACTCCTACAATGAGCAGTTCTTC.

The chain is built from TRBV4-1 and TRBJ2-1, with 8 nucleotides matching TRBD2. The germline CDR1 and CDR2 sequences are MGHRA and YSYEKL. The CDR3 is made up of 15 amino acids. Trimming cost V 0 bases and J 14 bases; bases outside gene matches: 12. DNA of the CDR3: TGCGCCAGCAGCCAAGATCTTGCGGGGGGCAGGCGGGAGTTCTTC. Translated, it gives CASSQDLAGGRREFF.

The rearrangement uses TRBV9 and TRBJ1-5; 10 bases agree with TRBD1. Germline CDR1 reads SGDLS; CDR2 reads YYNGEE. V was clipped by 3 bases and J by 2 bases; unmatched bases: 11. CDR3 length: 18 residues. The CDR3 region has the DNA TGTGCCAGCAGCGCCCGGGACAGGGGTTATATAGGCAATCAGCCCCAGCATTTT. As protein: CASSARDRGYIGNQPQHF.

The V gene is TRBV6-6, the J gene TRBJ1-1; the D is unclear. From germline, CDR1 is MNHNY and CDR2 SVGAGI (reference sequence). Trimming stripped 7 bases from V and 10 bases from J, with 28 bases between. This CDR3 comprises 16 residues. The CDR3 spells CASIPPARRAVERAFF. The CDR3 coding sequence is TGTGCCAGCATTCCCCCCGCAAGGAGGGCCGTAGAAAGAGCTTTCTTT.

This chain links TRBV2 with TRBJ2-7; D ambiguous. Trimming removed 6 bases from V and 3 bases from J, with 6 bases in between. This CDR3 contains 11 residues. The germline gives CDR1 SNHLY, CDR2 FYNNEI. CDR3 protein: CASSTNYEQYF. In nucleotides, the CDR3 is TGTGCCAGCAGCACAAACTACGAGCAGTACTTC.

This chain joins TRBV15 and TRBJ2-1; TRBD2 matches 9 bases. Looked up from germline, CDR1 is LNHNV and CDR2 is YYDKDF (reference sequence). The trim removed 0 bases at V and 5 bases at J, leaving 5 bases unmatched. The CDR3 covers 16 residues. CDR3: CATSREEGLAHNEQFF. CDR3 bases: TGTGCCACCAGCAGAGAGGAGGGACTAGCTCACAATGAGCAGTTCTTC.

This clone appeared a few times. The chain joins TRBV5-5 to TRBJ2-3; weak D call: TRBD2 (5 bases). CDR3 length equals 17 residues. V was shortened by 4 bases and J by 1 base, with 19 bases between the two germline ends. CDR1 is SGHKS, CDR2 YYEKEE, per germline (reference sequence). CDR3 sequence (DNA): TGTGCCAGCAGCCTCGAGCCGCGGGCCGCCGGCACAGATACGCAGTATTTT. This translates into CASSLEPRAAGTDTQYF.

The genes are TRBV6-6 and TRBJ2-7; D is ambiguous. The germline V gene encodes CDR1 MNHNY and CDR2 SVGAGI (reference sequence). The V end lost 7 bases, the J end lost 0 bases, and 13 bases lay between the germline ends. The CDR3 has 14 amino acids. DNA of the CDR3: TGTGCCAGCACCTCACTCTCTCCCTCCTACGAGCAGTACTTC. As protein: CASTSLSPSYEQYF.

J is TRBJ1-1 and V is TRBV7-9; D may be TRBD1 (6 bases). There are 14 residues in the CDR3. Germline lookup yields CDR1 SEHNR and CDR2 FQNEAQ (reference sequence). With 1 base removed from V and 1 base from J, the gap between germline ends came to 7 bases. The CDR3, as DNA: TGTGCCAGCAGCTTAGGGGACAAGAACACTGAAGCTTTCTTT. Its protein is CASSLGDKNTEAFF.

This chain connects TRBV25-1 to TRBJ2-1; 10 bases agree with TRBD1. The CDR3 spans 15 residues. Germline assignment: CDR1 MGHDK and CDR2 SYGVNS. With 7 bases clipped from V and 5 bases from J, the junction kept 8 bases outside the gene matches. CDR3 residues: CASTDRGQTNNEQFF. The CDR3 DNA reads TGTGCCAGCACCGACAGGGGGCAGACCAACAATGAGCAGTTCTTC.

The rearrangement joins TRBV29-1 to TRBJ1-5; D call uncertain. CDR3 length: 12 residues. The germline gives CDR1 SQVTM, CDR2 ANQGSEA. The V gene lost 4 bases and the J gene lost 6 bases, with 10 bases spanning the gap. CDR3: CSVGEVRQPQHF. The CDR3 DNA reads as TGCAGCGTTGGCGAGGTTCGTCAGCCCCAGCATTTT.

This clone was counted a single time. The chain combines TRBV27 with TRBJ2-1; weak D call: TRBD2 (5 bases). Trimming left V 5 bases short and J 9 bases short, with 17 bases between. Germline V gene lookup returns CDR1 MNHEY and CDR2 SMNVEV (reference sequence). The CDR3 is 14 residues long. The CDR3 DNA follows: TGTGCCAGCAGTCCCGGACTCCTCGTGGGTGAGCAGTTCTTC. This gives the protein CASSPGLLVGEQFF.

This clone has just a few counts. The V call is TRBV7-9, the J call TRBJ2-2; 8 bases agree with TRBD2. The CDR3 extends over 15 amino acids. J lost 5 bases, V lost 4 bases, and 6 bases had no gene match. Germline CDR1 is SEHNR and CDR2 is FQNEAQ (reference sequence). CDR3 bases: TGTGCCAGCAGCTCAAGCGGGGGTCAGACCGGGGAGCTGTTTTTT. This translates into CASSSSGGQTGELFF.

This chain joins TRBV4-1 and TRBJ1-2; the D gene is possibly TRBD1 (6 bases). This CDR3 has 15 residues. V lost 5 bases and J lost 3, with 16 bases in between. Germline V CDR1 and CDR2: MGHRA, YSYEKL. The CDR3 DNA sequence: TGCGCCAGCAGCGGACCCGGGACACCATACTATGGCTACACCTTC. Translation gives CASSGPGTPYYGYTF.

The CDR3 nucleotides read TGTGCCAGCAGTGAAGGTTGGGGCGCGGACAATGGCTACACCTTC. Residues: CASSEGWGADNGYTF. The chain has TRBV6-1 and TRBJ1-2, with D maybe TRBD1 (5 bases). V shed 1 base and J shed 6 bases, with 15 bases lying between them. This CDR3 contains 15 residues. CDR1 and CDR2 (germline): MNHNS, SASEGT.

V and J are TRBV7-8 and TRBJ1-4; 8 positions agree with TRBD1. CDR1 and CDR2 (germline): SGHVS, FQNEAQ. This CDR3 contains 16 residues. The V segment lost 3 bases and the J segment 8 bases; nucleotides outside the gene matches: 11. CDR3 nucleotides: TGTGCCAGCAGCTTCCCGGCTCAGGGGGCAGGAGAAAAACTGTTTTTT. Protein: CASSFPAQGAGEKLFF.

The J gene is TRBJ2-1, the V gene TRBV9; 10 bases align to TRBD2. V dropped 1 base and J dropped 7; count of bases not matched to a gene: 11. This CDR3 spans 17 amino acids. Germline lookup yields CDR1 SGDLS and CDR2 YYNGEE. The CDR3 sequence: CASSVRSGGAQKNEQFF. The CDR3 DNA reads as TGTGCCAGCAGCGTAAGGAGCGGGGGGGCTCAGAAGAATGAGCAGTTCTTC.